Described below is a single TCR beta chain sequence and its context. Its antigen is undetermined. At least 5 micrograms of total RNA were extracted per sample. These data are taken from a study of blood T cells in healthy people across ages. Findings and limits, study-wide: Roughly linear age-related decline in beta diversity appeared, significant by age 40.

Next came a second PCR, run for about 7 to 12 cycles, which used a sample-barcoded 5' primer along with a J-beta primer mix. MiXCR, applied by TCRdb to the 5' RACE reads, yields one record per CDR3 protein. The table has about 1.6 million distinct CDR3 sequences, roughly 32% seen once. CDR3 length: 14 amino acids. The V end lost 11 bases, the J end lost 3 bases, and 19 bases lay between the germline ends. The germline CDR1 and CDR2 sequences are MNHEY and SVGAGI. Sequencing input: blood. The V and J genes are TRBV6-5 and TRBJ2-5, with D perhaps matching TRBD2 (5 bases). This receptor was obtained from a woman in her thirties in good health. DNA of the CDR3: TGTGCCGGCATTAGCGTATGGAGCAAAGAGACCCAGTACTTC. Amino acid sequence: CAGISVWSKETQYF.